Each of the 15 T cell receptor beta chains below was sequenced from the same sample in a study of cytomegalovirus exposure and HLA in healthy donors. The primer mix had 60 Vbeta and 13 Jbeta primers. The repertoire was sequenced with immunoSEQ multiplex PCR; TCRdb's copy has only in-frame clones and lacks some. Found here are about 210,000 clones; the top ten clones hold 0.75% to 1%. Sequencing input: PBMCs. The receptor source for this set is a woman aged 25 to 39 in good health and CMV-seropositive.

CDR3: CSVVMDRVDEKLFF. The CDR3 DNA reads TGCAGCGTTGTAATGGACAGGGTTGATGAAAAACTGTTTTTT. The chain carries TRBV29-1 and TRBJ1-4, with 8 bases identical to TRBD1. Germline trimming cut 4 bases from V and 6 bases from J; bases unmatched to any gene: 7. The CDR3 runs 14 residues. Germline CDR1 and CDR2: SQVTM and ANQGSEA.

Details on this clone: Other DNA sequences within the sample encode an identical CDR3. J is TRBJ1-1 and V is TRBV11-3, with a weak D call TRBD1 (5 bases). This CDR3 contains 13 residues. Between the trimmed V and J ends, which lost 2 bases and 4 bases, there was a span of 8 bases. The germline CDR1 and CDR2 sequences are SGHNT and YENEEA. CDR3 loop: CASSLTGGTEAFF. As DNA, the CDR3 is TGTGCCAGCAGCTTAACGGGGGGCACTGAAGCTTTCTTT.

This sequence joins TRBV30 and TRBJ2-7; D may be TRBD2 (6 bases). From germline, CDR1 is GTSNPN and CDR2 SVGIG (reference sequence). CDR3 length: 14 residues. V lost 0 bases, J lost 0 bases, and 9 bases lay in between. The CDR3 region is CAWSVQEGSYEQYF. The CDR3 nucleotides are TGTGCCTGGAGTGTACAGGAGGGCTCCTACGAGCAGTACTTC.

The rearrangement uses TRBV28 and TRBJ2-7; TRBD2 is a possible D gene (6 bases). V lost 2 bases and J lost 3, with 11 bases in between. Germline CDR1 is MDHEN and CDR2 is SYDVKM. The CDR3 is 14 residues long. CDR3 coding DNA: TGTGCCAGCAGTTTACTCGGGACTCACTACGAGCAGTACTTC. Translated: CASSLLGTHYEQYF.

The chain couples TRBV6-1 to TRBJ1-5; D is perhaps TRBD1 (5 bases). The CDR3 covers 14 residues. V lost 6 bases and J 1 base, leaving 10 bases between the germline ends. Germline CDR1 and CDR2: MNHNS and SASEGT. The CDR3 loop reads CASRADTSNQPQHF. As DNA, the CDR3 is TGTGCCAGCAGGGCGGACACGAGCAATCAGCCCCAGCATTTT.

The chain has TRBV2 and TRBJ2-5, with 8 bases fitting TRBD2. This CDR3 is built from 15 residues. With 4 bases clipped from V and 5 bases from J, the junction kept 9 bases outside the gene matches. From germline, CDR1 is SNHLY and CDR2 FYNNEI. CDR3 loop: CASSVPETSAETQYF. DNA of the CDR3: TGTGCCAGCAGTGTTCCCGAGACTAGCGCCGAGACCCAGTACTTC.

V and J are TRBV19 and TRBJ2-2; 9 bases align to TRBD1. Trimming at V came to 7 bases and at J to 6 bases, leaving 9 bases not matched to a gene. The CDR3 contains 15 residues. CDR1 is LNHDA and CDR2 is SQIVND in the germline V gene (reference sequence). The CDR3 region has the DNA TGTGCCAGTACCACCGGGACAGGGCTGTCCGGGGAGCTGTTTTTT. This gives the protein CASTTGTGLSGELFF.

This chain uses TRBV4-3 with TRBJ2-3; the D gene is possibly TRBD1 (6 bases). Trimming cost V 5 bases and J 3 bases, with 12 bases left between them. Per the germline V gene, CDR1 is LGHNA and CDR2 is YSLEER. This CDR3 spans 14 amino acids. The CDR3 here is CASSGVRGTDTQYF. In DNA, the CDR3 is TGCGCCAGCAGCGGCGTCAGGGGTACAGATACGCAGTATTTT.

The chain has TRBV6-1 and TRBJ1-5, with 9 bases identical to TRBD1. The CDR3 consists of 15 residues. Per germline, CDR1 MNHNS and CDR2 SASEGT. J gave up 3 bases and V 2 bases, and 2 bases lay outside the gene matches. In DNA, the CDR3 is TGTGCCAGCAGTGAAACAGGGGGCAACAATCAGCCCCAGCATTTT. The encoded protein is CASSETGGNNQPQHF.

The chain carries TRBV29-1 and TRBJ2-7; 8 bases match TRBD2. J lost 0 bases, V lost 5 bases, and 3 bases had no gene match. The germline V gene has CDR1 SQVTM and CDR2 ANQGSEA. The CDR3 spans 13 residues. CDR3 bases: TGCAGCGTTCAGCGGGGGAGCTCCTACGAGCAGTACTTC. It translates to CSVQRGSSYEQYF.

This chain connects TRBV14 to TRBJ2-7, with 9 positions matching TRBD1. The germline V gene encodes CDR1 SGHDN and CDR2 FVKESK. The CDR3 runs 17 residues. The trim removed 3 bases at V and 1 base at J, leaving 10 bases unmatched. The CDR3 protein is CASSHVVPGQGSYEQYF. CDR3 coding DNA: TGTGCCAGCAGCCATGTCGTACCGGGACAGGGATCCTACGAGCAGTACTTC.

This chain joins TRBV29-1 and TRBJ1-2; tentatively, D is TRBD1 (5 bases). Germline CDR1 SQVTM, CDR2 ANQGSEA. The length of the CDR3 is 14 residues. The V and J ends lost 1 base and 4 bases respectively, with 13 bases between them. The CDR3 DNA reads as TGCAGCGTTGAAGTGGGGCCCCAGTCCTATGGCTACACCTTC. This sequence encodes CSVEVGPQSYGYTF.

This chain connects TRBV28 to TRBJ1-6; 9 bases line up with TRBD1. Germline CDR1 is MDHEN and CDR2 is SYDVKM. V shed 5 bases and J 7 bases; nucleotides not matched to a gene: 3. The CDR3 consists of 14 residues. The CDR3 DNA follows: TGTGCCAGCAGTCGAGACAGGGGGAATTCACCCCTCCACTTT. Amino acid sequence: CASSRDRGNSPLHF.

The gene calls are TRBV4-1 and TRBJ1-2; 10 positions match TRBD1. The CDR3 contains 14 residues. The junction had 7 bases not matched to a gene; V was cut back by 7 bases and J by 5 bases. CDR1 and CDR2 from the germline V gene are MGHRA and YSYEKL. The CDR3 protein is CASKLEGQGYGYTF. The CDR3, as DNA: TGCGCCAGCAAACTCGAGGGACAGGGGTATGGCTACACCTTC.

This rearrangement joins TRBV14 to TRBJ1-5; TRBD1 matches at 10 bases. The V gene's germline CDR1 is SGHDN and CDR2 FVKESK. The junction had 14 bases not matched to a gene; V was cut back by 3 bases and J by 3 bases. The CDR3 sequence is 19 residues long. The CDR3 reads CASSQGEVGDRGLNQPQHF. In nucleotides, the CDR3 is TGTGCCAGCAGCCAGGGCGAAGTAGGGGACAGGGGACTCAATCAGCCCCAGCATTTT.